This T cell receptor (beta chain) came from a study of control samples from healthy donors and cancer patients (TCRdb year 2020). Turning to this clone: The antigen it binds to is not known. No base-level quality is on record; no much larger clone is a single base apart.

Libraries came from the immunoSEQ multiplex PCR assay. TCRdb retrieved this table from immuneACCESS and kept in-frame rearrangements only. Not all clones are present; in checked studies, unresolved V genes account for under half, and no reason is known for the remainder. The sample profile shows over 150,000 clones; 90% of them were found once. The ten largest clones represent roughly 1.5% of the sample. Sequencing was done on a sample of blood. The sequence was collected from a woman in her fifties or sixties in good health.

In nucleotide form, the sequence is TGTGCCACCGCGCAGGGGTACGAGCAGTACTTC. Protein translation: CATAQGYEQYF. This receptor chain uses TRBV24-1 and TRBJ2-7; perhaps TRBD1 is the D gene, with 6 bases matching. From its cysteine to its phenylalanine, the CDR3 spans 11 amino acids. CDR3 DNA only is kept here, 33 bases in frame from base 1. Taken from the germline V gene, the CDR1 and CDR2 loops are KGHDR and SFDVKD. V is shortened by 9 bases, J by 4 bases, and the region joining them spans 9 bases.